One and the same sample provided the 29 T cell receptor beta chains below, sequenced in a study of cytomegalovirus exposure and HLA in healthy donors. In the PCR, 60 Vbeta and 13 Jbeta primers were used. Clones were sequenced by immunoSEQ multiplex PCR, and TCRdb holds only the in-frame ones, with some missing. The table includes about 160,000 clones, 77% detected once. The sample consisted of PBMCs. These receptors originate from a woman aged 25-40 years in good health and CMV-seronegative.

This chain uses TRBV19 with TRBJ1-1; D gene ambiguous. CDR1 is LNHDA and CDR2 is SQIVND in the germline V gene (reference sequence). The CDR3 sequence is 12 residues long. V gave up 1 base and J gave up 3 bases, with 3 bases separating them. CDR3 coding DNA: TGTGCCAGTAGTATAGTAGACACTGAAGCTTTCTTT. Translated, it gives CASSIVDTEAFF.

This clone has a handful of counts. The J gene is TRBJ2-7, the V gene TRBV5-4; the match to TRBD2 covers 14 bases. CDR1 and CDR2 from the germline V gene are SGHNT and YYREEE (reference sequence). The CDR3 covers 18 residues. V was pared by 3 bases and J by 3 bases, with 11 bases of the junction left unmatched. CDR3 in DNA: TGTGCCAGCAGCTCACCGGGACTAGCGGGAGCCGGTAACTACGAGCAGTACTTC. Its protein is CASSSPGLAGAGNYEQYF.

This rearrangement joins TRBV4-2 to TRBJ2-1; 9 nucleotides agree with TRBD2. CDR1 is LGHNA and CDR2 is YNFKEQ in the germline V gene. This CDR3 contains 17 residues. V lost 3 bases to trimming and J lost 1 base; unmatched junction nucleotides: 7. In DNA form, the CDR3 reads TGTGCCAGCAGCCAGCGACTAGCGGATACTTCCTACAATGAGCAGTTCTTC. It translates to CASSQRLADTSYNEQFF.

V usage is TRBV12-5 and J usage is TRBJ1-2, with 8 bases identical to TRBD1. This CDR3 contains 17 residues. Germline V gives CDR1 LGHNT, CDR2 FRNRAP. V lost 0 bases and J lost 8; bases outside the gene matches: 14. The CDR3 region is CASGLVGEGRGHFGYTF. The CDR3 region has the DNA TGTGCTAGTGGTTTGGTGGGTGAGGGCAGGGGGCATTTCGGCTACACCTTC.

With respect to this clone: The same CDR3 is also encoded by other DNA sequences in this sample. This sequence joins TRBV9 and TRBJ2-7, with a tentative D call TRBD2 (6 bases). The length of the CDR3 is 15 residues. Trimming left V 0 bases short and J 1 base short, with 11 bases between. In germline, CDR1 is SGDLS, CDR2 YYNGEE. The DNA of the CDR3 is TGTGCCAGCAGCGTAGCGGGAGCGTCTTCCTACGAGCAGTACTTC. Its translation is CASSVAGASSYEQYF.

In its sample, this clone was seen once. The J gene is TRBJ2-7, the V gene TRBV27, with 12 bases identical to TRBD2. V was pared by 0 bases and J by 5 bases, with 5 bases of the junction left unmatched. Germline lookup yields CDR1 MNHEY and CDR2 SMNVEV (reference sequence). The CDR3 runs 16 residues. CDR3 sequence reads: CASSLSLAGGIHEQYF. CDR3 DNA sequence: TGTGCCAGCAGTTTATCCCTAGCGGGAGGGATCCACGAGCAGTACTTC.

This chain joins TRBV9 and TRBJ2-1, with D perhaps TRBD2 (6 bases). Germline-derived CDR1 and CDR2 are SGDLS and YYNGEE. This CDR3 comprises 15 residues. The ends were cut back, 5 bases at V and 8 bases at J, with 20 bases in the middle. The CDR3 protein is CASSSRGTLDDEQFF. The CDR3 nucleotides read TGTGCCAGCAGTTCTCGGGGGACCCTGGACGATGAGCAGTTCTTC.

The chain has TRBV19 and TRBJ2-4; 7 bases map to TRBD2. Germline CDR1 reads LNHDA; CDR2 reads SQIVND (reference sequence). The CDR3 is 15 amino acids. V shed 5 bases, J shed 6 bases, and the junction held 10 bases outside the gene matches. The CDR3 DNA follows: TGTGCCAGTAGTCCTCGGGACTATGGTGTAAACATTCAGTACTTC. This codes for CASSPRDYGVNIQYF. Based on the CDR3 plus reference TRBV19 and TRBJ2-4, the full variable domain is DGGITQSPKYLFRKEGQNVTLSCEQNLNHDAMYWYRQDPGQGLRLIYYSQIVNDFQKGDIAEGYSVSREKKESFPLTVTSAQKNPTAFYLCASSPRDYGVNIQYFGAGTRLSVL.

The rearrangement joins TRBV6-1 to TRBJ1-1, with a tentative D call TRBD1 (5 bases). Germline V gene lookup returns CDR1 MNHNS and CDR2 SASEGT. The CDR3 loop spans 12 amino acids. The V end lost 8 bases, the J end lost 10 bases, and 17 bases lay between the germline ends. CDR3 residues: CASLGTHGGAFF. CDR3 bases: TGTGCCAGCCTGGGGACCCACGGGGGAGCTTTCTTT.

The chain combines TRBV27 with TRBJ2-6, with 8 bases fitting TRBD1. The germline V gene has CDR1 MNHEY and CDR2 SMNVEV (reference sequence). The CDR3 contains 17 residues. The J segment lost 4 bases and the V segment lost 8 bases, leaving 13 bases of the junction unmatched. CDR3 loop: CASGWDRRNSGANVLTF. Written as DNA, the CDR3 is TGTGCCAGCGGATGGGACAGGAGAAACTCCGGGGCCAACGTCCTGACTTTC.

The chain employs TRBV30 and TRBJ2-2; maybe TRBD2 (6 bases). V was clipped by 4 bases and J by 6 bases, with 12 bases between them. CDR3 size: 13 residues. Per the germline V gene, CDR1 is GTSNPN and CDR2 is SVGIG (reference sequence). CDR3 in DNA: TGTGCCTGGACCGAACTAGCACCCGGGGAGCTGTTTTTT. This codes for CAWTELAPGELFF. Using reference TRBV30 and TRBJ2-2 for the parts outside the CDR3, the full variable domain is SQTIHQWPATLVQPVGSPLSLECTVEGTSNPNLYWYRQAAGRGLQLLFYSVGIGQISSEVPQNLSASRPQDRQFILSSKKLLLSDSGFYLCAWTELAPGELFFGEGSRLTVL.

The table lists this clone with a few counts. This sequence joins TRBV11-2 and TRBJ2-1, with D hard to call. This CDR3 has 16 amino acids. V was shortened by 2 bases and J by 0 bases, with 11 bases between the two germline ends. Germline V gene lookup returns CDR1 SGHAT and CDR2 FQNNGV. The CDR3 DNA sequence: TGTGCCAGCAGCTTATGGGCAGGTCCCTCCTACAATGAGCAGTTCTTC. Amino acids: CASSLWAGPSYNEQFF.

The chain has TRBV30 and TRBJ1-1, with unresolved D. V was cut by 2 bases and J by 7 bases, with 17 bases left in between. The CDR3 consists of 14 residues. In germline, CDR1 is GTSNPN, CDR2 SVGIG (reference sequence). This CDR3 is CAWSRSHTRGEAFF. The CDR3 region has the DNA TGTGCCTGGAGTCGTTCACACACGCGGGGTGAAGCTTTCTTT.

This chain joins TRBV7-8 and TRBJ1-2; D unresolved. V shed 2 bases and J shed 4 bases, with 14 bases lying between them. CDR3 length: 15 amino acids. CDR1 is SGHVS, CDR2 FQNEAQ, per germline. CDR3 DNA sequence: TGTGCCAGCAGCTTAAGCGCAGCGTTTGGCTATGGCTACACCTTC. Translation gives CASSLSAAFGYGYTF. The full variable domain, completed using reference TRBV7-8 and TRBJ1-2, is GAGVSQSPRYKVAKRGQDVALRCDPISGHVSLFWYQQALGQGPEFLTYFQNEAQLDKSGLPSDRFFAERPEGSVSTLKIQRTQQEDSAVYLCASSLSAAFGYGYTFGSGTRLTVV.

The chain carries TRBV15 and TRBJ2-1; 12 nucleotides agree with TRBD2. The CDR3 has 16 residues. Germline V gene data show CDR1 as LNHNV and CDR2 as YYDKDF (reference sequence). V was pared by 3 bases and J by 6 bases, with 6 bases of the junction left unmatched. This chain's CDR3 is CATSRELAGGINEQFF. The CDR3 nucleotides read TGTGCCACCAGCAGGGAACTAGCGGGGGGCATCAATGAGCAGTTCTTC.

As for this clone: One junction end does not reproduce the germline sequence, and a read error may be involved. This chain joins TRBV19 and TRBJ1-1; the D gene is possibly TRBD1 (6 bases). Per germline, CDR1 LNHDA and CDR2 SQIVND (reference sequence). This CDR3 is 17 amino acids long. CDR3 in amino acids: CASSIDRGGRRRGGWLF. CDR3 coding DNA: TGTGCCAGTAGTATAGATCGAGGGGGACGTCGGAGGGGGGGGTGGCTCTTT.

This chain links TRBV19 with TRBJ2-5; 10 bases match TRBD1. Germline V gene lookup returns CDR1 LNHDA and CDR2 SQIVND (reference sequence). The CDR3 length is 17 residues. Trimming at V came to 8 bases and at J to 5 bases, leaving 17 bases not matched to a gene. CDR3 amino acids: CASGITPGDRGFETQYF. CDR3 DNA: TGTGCCAGTGGAATAACCCCGGGGGACAGGGGATTCGAGACCCAGTACTTC. Filled out from reference TRBV19 and TRBJ2-5, the complete variable domain reads DGGITQSPKYLFRKEGQNVTLSCEQNLNHDAMYWYRQDPGQGLRLIYYSQIVNDFQKGDIAEGYSVSREKKESFPLTVTSAQKNPTAFYLCASGITPGDRGFETQYFGPGTRLLVL.

The chain joins TRBV5-1 to TRBJ1-4; no clear D. Trimming removed 4 bases at V and 4 bases at J, with 11 bases between. The CDR3 length is 14 residues. Germline CDR1 and CDR2: SGHRS and YFSETQ. CDR3 protein: CASSIRSGNEKLFF. The CDR3 nucleotides read TGCGCCAGCAGCATACGATCCGGTAATGAAAAACTGTTTTTT.

The chain joins TRBV18 to TRBJ1-5; 9 bases agree with TRBD1. The V segment lost 2 bases and the J segment 3 bases; nucleotides outside the gene matches: 2. From germline, CDR1 is KGHSH and CDR2 LQKENI. The CDR3 is made up of 15 amino acids. The DNA for the CDR3 is TGTGCCAGCTCACCAATACAGGGGGCCAATCAGCCCCAGCATTTT. Residues: CASSPIQGANQPQHF.

V gene TRBV15 combines with J gene TRBJ2-1, with TRBD1 matching over 10 bases. The J segment lost 8 bases and the V segment lost 5 bases, leaving 9 bases of the junction unmatched. Germline CDR1 is LNHNV and CDR2 is YYDKDF (reference sequence). This CDR3 region has 15 residues. The CDR3 sequence: CATSRGTGAWDEQFF. CDR3 in DNA: TGTGCCACCAGCCGCGGGACAGGGGCGTGGGATGAGCAGTTCTTC.

The J gene is TRBJ1-1, the V gene TRBV7-6; D is undetermined. The V end lost 5 bases, the J end lost 7 bases, and 8 bases lay between the germline ends. The length of the CDR3 is 11 residues. Germline V gene lookup returns CDR1 SGHVS and CDR2 FNYEAQ. CDR3 sequence: CASSLGLEAFF. The CDR3 nucleotides are TGTGCCAGCAGCCTCGGACTTGAAGCTTTCTTT.

This chain links TRBV5-1 with TRBJ2-3; TRBD2 aligns across 12 bases. The CDR3 is made up of 15 amino acids. Germline trimming cut 5 bases from V and 2 bases from J; bases unmatched to any gene: 3. Germline V gene data show CDR1 as SGHRS and CDR2 as YFSETQ. CDR3 sequence: CASSTSGGYTDTQYF. CDR3 sequence (DNA): TGCGCCAGCAGTACTAGCGGGGGGTACACAGATACGCAGTATTTT.

The rearrangement joins TRBV18 to TRBJ2-5, with D perhaps matching TRBD1 (6 bases). Germline V gives CDR1 KGHSH, CDR2 LQKENI. The CDR3 contains 18 residues. Trimming shortened V by 0 bases and J by 4 bases, and 21 bases separated the two germline ends. The CDR3 DNA reads as TGTGCCAGCTCACCACCGAGCCCTTCCAGGGGTTTAGGAGAGACCCAGTACTTC. Translating gives CASSPPSPSRGLGETQYF.

The rearrangement uses TRBV5-4 and TRBJ2-7; D is possibly TRBD1 (6 bases). In germline, CDR1 is SGHNT, CDR2 YYREEE (reference sequence). The CDR3 is 15 amino acids. The V end lost 0 bases, the J end lost 0 bases, and 10 bases lay between the germline ends. The CDR3 spells CASSLGTGSSYEQYF. The CDR3 region has the DNA TGTGCCAGCAGCTTGGGTACAGGGAGCTCCTACGAGCAGTACTTC.

This chain joins TRBV9 and TRBJ2-6, with a tentative D call TRBD1 (6 bases). Trimming left V 0 bases short and J 1 base short, with 11 bases between. The CDR3 totals 17 residues. Per the germline V gene, CDR1 is SGDLS and CDR2 is YYNGEE. The CDR3 sequence is CASSVATRGSGANVLTF. The CDR3 DNA reads as TGTGCCAGCAGCGTAGCTACAAGGGGGTCTGGGGCCAACGTCCTGACTTTC.

The chain combines TRBV5-1 with TRBJ2-1; D is uncertain. V lost 2 bases and J lost 5, with 8 bases in between. Germline V gene sequence: CDR1 SGHRS, CDR2 YFSETQ. The length of the CDR3 is 13 residues. CDR3 sequence reads: CASSFIEDNEQFF. The CDR3 nucleotides are TGCGCCAGCAGCTTCATCGAGGACAATGAGCAGTTCTTC.

The chain carries TRBV5-1 and TRBJ2-7, with 9 bases that match TRBD2. The V gene end was trimmed by 1 base and the J gene end by 2 bases; junction bases not matched to a gene: 4. Germline CDR1 SGHRS, CDR2 YFSETQ. CDR3 length equals 15 residues. The CDR3 is CASSLPTSGPYEQYF. In DNA, the CDR3 is TGCGCCAGCAGCTTGCCTACTAGCGGGCCCTACGAGCAGTACTTC.

The chain joins TRBV6-5 to TRBJ1-5; weak D call: TRBD1 (6 bases). The CDR3 has 14 amino acids. The V and J ends lost 5 bases and 6 bases respectively, with 14 bases between them. CDR1 and CDR2 (germline): MNHEY, SVGAGI. CDR3 region: CASSPSGGAQPQHF. The CDR3 DNA sequence: TGTGCCAGCAGTCCCTCCGGGGGGGCTCAGCCCCAGCATTTT.

The V gene is TRBV7-2, the J gene TRBJ1-1; D not certain. Germline CDR1 SGHTA, CDR2 FQGNSA. With 3 bases removed from V and 0 bases from J, the gap between germline ends came to 8 bases. The CDR3 is 14 residues long. CDR3 nucleotide sequence: TGTGCCAGCAGCTTTAACTCTGTGAACACTGAAGCTTTCTTT. Its translation is CASSFNSVNTEAFF.